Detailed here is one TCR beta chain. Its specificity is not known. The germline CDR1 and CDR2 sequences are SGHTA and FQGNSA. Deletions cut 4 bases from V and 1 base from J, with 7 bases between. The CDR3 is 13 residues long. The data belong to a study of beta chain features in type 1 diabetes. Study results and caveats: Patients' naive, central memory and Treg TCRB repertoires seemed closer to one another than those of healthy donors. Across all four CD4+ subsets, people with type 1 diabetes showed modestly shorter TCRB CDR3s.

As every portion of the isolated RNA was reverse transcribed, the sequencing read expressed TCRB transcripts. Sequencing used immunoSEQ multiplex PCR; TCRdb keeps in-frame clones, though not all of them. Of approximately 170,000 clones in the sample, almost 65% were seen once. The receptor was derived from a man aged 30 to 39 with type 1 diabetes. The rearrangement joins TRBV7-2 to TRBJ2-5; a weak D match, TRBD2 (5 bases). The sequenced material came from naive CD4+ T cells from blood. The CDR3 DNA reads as TGTGCCAGCAGCTCGGGGTTCCAAGAGACCCAGTACTTC. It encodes CASSSGFQETQYF.